These 14 T cell receptor beta chains originate from one sample sequenced in a study of blood T cell repertoires in COVID-19 (dated by TCRdb to the early 2020s). Receptor amplification or capture employed the immunoSEQ multiplex PCR assay. This is the immuneACCESS table as TCRdb keeps it, with only in-frame sequences that have V and J called. A part of the clones is gone; compared with another copy, unresolved V genes explain less than half, and the rest is unexplained. The sample yields fewer than 350,000 clones; approximately 91% were counted once. The leading ten clones occupy roughly 5.2% of the sample. Sample: PBMCs or T cells enriched from blood (not recorded which). These receptors all come from a man aged 55 to 69 who had recovered from COVID-19.

The rearrangement joins TRBV28 to TRBJ1-4; D is perhaps TRBD1 (5 bases). There are 17 residues in the CDR3. The germline CDR1 and CDR2 sequences are MDHEN and SYDVKM. V lost 0 bases and J lost 2, with 13 bases in between. CDR3 amino acids: CASSLWAGETTNEKLFF. The CDR3 DNA follows: TGTGCCAGCAGTTTATGGGCGGGGGAAACGACTAATGAAAAACTGTTTTTT. The full variable domain, its missing parts supplied by reference TRBV28 and TRBJ1-4, is DVKVTQSSRYLVKRTGEKVFLECVQDMDHENMFWYRQDPGLGLRLIYFSYDVKMKEKGDIPEGYSVSREKKERFSLILESASTNQTSMYLCASSLWAGETTNEKLFFGSGTQLSVL.

The gene calls are TRBV7-2 and TRBJ2-2, with 11 bases identical to TRBD2. CDR3 length: 18 residues. Losses at the gene ends were 5 bases for V and 0 bases for J; bases not matched to a gene: 8. Germline V gene sequence: CDR1 SGHTA, CDR2 FQGNSA. The CDR3 here is CASSPSGTSGTNTGELFF. The CDR3 coding sequence is TGTGCCAGCAGCCCCTCCGGGACTAGCGGAACGAACACCGGGGAGCTGTTTTTT.

The CDR3, as DNA: TGTGCCAGTAGTAAGGGACAGGGTAGCTCTACTGGCTACACCTTC. It translates to CASSKGQGSSTGYTF. V is TRBV19 and J is TRBJ1-2, with TRBD1 matching over 9 bases. Germline V gene sequence: CDR1 LNHDA, CDR2 SQIVND (reference sequence). V was clipped by 4 bases and J by 7 bases; unmatched bases: 10. CDR3 size: 15 residues.

The chain joins TRBV28 to TRBJ1-1; D is perhaps TRBD1 (5 bases). V lost 2 bases, J lost 5 bases, and 15 bases lay in between. Germline-derived CDR1 and CDR2 are MDHEN and SYDVKM. The CDR3 spans 15 residues. CDR3 amino acids: CASSLLMSGDTEAFF. The CDR3 DNA follows: TGTGCCAGCAGTTTACTGATGTCGGGGGATACTGAAGCTTTCTTT.

This chain joins TRBV28 and TRBJ1-3; D may be TRBD1 (6 bases). V shed 5 bases and J shed 1 base, with 15 bases lying between them. The CDR3 length is 16 residues. Germline CDR1 MDHEN, CDR2 SYDVKM. The DNA of the CDR3 is TGTGCCAGCAGTGGCGTCCACAGGGCTTCTGGAAACACCATATATTTT. Amino acid sequence: CASSGVHRASGNTIYF.

The V gene is TRBV5-6, the J gene TRBJ2-1, with 10 bases matching TRBD1. The germline V gene has CDR1 SGHDT and CDR2 YYEEEE. The CDR3 is 15 residues long. Unmatched junction bases numbered 10, after V lost 4 bases and J lost 9 bases. The CDR3 nucleotides are TGTGCCAGCAGCGCAACGGGACAGGGGCGGGGTGAGCAGTTCTTC. Encoded protein: CASSATGQGRGEQFF. Using reference TRBV5-6 and TRBJ2-1 for the parts outside the CDR3, the full variable domain is DAGVTQSPTHLIKTRGQQVTLRCSPKSGHDTVSWYQQALGQGPQFIFQYYEEEERQRGNFPDRFSGHQFPNYSSELNVNALLLGDSALYLCASSATGQGRGEQFFGPGTRLTVL.

The chain recombines TRBV19 with TRBJ2-6; perhaps TRBD1 as D (6 bases). V was trimmed by 6 bases and J by 4 bases, leaving 16 bases between them. The CDR3 contains 16 residues. Germline V lookup: CDR1 LNHDA, CDR2 SQIVND (reference sequence). The CDR3 reads CASRQGIVAGANVLTF. The DNA for the CDR3 is TGTGCCAGTAGACAGGGAATCGTTGCAGGGGCCAACGTCCTGACTTTC.

This clone was detected only once. This sequence joins TRBV7-2 and TRBJ1-1, with D possibly matching TRBD1 (5 bases). V lost 5 bases and J lost 1, with 11 bases in between. This CDR3 has 14 residues. The germline V gene encodes CDR1 SGHTA and CDR2 FQGNSA. The CDR3 DNA is TGTGCCAGCAGCCTCAGACAGTCGAACACTGAAGCTTTCTTT. This codes for CASSLRQSNTEAFF.

This chain links TRBV28 with TRBJ2-4; possible D gene TRBD2, 6 bases. The V and J ends lost 3 bases and 0 bases respectively, with 9 bases between them. Per germline, CDR1 MDHEN and CDR2 SYDVKM. CDR3 length: 15 amino acids. CDR3 coding DNA: TGTGCCAGCAGTTTTTCGGGGGTAGCCAAAAACATTCAGTACTTC. This encodes CASSFSGVAKNIQYF. Complete variable domain (other parts from reference TRBV28 and TRBJ2-4): DVKVTQSSRYLVKRTGEKVFLECVQDMDHENMFWYRQDPGLGLRLIYFSYDVKMKEKGDIPEGYSVSREKKERFSLILESASTNQTSMYLCASSFSGVAKNIQYFGAGTRLSVL.

Here the CDR3 DNA reads TGTGCCAGCGCTTATTTGGGCAGGGGTTTAGATACGCAGTATTTT. Residues: CASAYLGRGLDTQYF. The gene calls are TRBV28 and TRBJ2-3, with D maybe TRBD1 (6 bases). Between the trimmed V and J ends, which lost 8 bases and 5 bases, there was a span of 20 bases. The CDR3 has 15 residues. Germline CDR1 reads MDHEN; CDR2 reads SYDVKM. Based on the CDR3 plus reference TRBV28 and TRBJ2-3, the full variable domain is DVKVTQSSRYLVKRTGEKVFLECVQDMDHENMFWYRQDPGLGLRLIYFSYDVKMKEKGDIPEGYSVSREKKERFSLILESASTNQTSMYLCASAYLGRGLDTQYFGPGTRLTVL.

This clone was recorded only once. The gene calls are TRBV24-1 and TRBJ1-4, with TRBD1 as a possible D gene (5 bases). Germline-derived CDR1 and CDR2 are KGHDR and SFDVKD. This CDR3 comprises 14 residues. With 3 bases removed from V and 2 bases from J, the gap between germline ends came to 6 bases. CDR3 nucleotide sequence: TGTGCCACCAGTGATGGGGGGACTAATGAAAAACTGTTTTTT. Encoded protein: CATSDGGTNEKLFF.

The V gene is TRBV4-3, the J gene TRBJ1-4; tentative D call: TRBD1 (6 bases). Germline V gives CDR1 LGHNA, CDR2 YSLEER. Trimming removed 5 bases from V and 5 bases from J, with 15 bases in between. The CDR3 contains 15 residues. The CDR3 sequence: CASSVGSGDNEKLFF. CDR3 nucleotides: TGCGCCAGCAGCGTCGGTTCAGGGGACAATGAAAAACTGTTTTTT.

The chain employs TRBV5-4 and TRBJ1-2; 12 positions match TRBD1. Germline V gene sequence: CDR1 SGHNT, CDR2 YYREEE (reference sequence). The V segment lost 5 bases and the J segment 8 bases; nucleotides outside the gene matches: 7. CDR3 length equals 14 residues. The CDR3 sequence: CASSRDRGLWGYTF. CDR3 coding DNA: TGTGCCAGCAGTCGGGACAGGGGGCTCTGGGGCTACACCTTC.

DNA for the CDR3: TGCGCCAGTAAGCGGGAGTTCAGAGATACGCAGTATTTT. It specifies CASKREFRDTQYF. The chain joins TRBV4-3 to TRBJ2-3; 8 nucleotides agree with TRBD2. CDR3 length equals 13 residues. V gave up 9 bases and J gave up 5 bases; unmatched junction bases: 7. The germline CDR1 and CDR2 sequences are LGHNA and YSLEER.